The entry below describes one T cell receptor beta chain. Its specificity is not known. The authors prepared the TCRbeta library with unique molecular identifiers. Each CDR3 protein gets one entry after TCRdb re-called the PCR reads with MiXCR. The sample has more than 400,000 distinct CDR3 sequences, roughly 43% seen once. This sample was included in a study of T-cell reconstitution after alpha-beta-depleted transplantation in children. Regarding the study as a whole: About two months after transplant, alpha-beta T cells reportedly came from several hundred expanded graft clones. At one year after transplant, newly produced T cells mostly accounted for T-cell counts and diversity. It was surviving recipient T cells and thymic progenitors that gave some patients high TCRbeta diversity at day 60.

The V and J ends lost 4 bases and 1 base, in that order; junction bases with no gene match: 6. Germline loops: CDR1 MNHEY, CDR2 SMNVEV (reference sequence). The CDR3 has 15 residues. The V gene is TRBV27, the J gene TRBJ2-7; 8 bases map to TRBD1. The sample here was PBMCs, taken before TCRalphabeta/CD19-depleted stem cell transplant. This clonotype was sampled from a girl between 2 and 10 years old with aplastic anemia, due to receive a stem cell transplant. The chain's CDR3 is CASSWRQGMSYEQYF. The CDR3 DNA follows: TGTGCCAGCAGTTGGAGACAGGGGATGTCCTACGAGCAGTACTTC.